The 13 T cell receptor beta chains listed next were all sequenced from one sample in a study of T-cell reconstitution after alpha-beta-depleted transplantation in children. Study observations and caveats: After one year, T-cell counts and TCRbeta diversity mostly came from new T cells.

Preparation of the TCRbeta library used unique molecular identifiers. TCRdb analysed the PCR reads with MiXCR anew, one entry per CDR3 protein. The sample has fewer than 350,000 distinct CDR3 sequences; about 7.3% are singletons. These TCRs are of unknown antigen specificity. The material sequenced was peripheral blood, taken 360 days after TCRalphabeta/CD19-depleted stem cell transplant. These receptors all come from a female patient between 2 and 10 years old who had a stem cell transplant for Fanconi anemia, so the T cells may come from the graft donor.

This sequence joins TRBV6-6 and TRBJ1-1; D call uncertain. V lost 2 bases and J 5 bases, leaving 9 bases between the germline ends. Germline CDR1 MNHNY, CDR2 SVGAGI (reference sequence). CDR3 length: 13 amino acids. CDR3 protein: CASSYLKRTEAFF. In nucleotides, the CDR3 is TGTGCCAGCAGTTACCTTAAGAGGACTGAAGCTTTCTTT.

With regard to this clonotype: Being one base from a much bigger clone, this may be a read error. Likely a read error: the CDR3 ends without its conserved phenylalanine or tryptophan. The chain has TRBV7-2 and TRBJ1-5; D gene unclear. The CDR3 extends over 14 amino acids. In germline, CDR1 is SGHTA, CDR2 FQGNSA. V was cut by 4 bases and J by 2 bases, with 9 bases left in between. The CDR3 loop is CASSSPGGNQPQHY. In nucleotides, the CDR3 is TGTGCCAGCAGCTCTCCGGGCGGCAATCAGCCCCAGCATTAT.

This clonotype came up many times. The gene calls are TRBV4-2 and TRBJ2-4; weak D call: TRBD1 (5 bases). Looked up from germline, CDR1 is LGHNA and CDR2 is YNFKEQ. The CDR3 length is 15 residues. Trimming took off 3 bases at V and 4 bases at J, with 13 bases between the two ends. The CDR3 DNA reads TGTGCCAGCAGCCAGAGTAGAACAGGAAAAAACATTCAGTACTTC. Translating it yields CASSQSRTGKNIQYF.

This clonotype was detected only a few times. V is TRBV20-1 and J is TRBJ2-2; no reliable D call. CDR3 length: 13 residues. Germline values: CDR1 DFQATT, CDR2 SNEGSKA (reference sequence). The germline V and J ends were trimmed by 6 bases and 1 base, with 9 bases remaining between them. CDR3: CSARIGNTGELFF. The CDR3 bases are TGCAGTGCGAGGATCGGGAACACCGGGGAGCTGTTTTTT.

The V gene is TRBV20-1, the J gene TRBJ2-5, with D uncertain. Trimming removed 4 bases at V and 5 bases at J, with 11 bases between. The CDR3 is made up of 12 amino acids. Germline CDR1 is DFQATT and CDR2 is SNEGSKA (reference sequence). The CDR3 loop reads CSATGRWETQYF. The DNA for the CDR3 is TGCAGTGCTACAGGCCGGTGGGAGACCCAGTACTTC.

This clonotype was recorded at least ten times. V is TRBV6-1 and J is TRBJ2-3; 8 bases match TRBD1. The CDR3 runs to 14 residues. The germline V gene has CDR1 MNHNS and CDR2 SASEGT. J lost 1 base, V lost 6 bases, and 3 bases had no gene match. Here the CDR3 DNA reads TGTGCCAGCAGAACGGGACAGGGCACAGATACGCAGTATTTT. As protein: CASRTGQGTDTQYF.

This chain uses TRBV7-2 with TRBJ1-5; D is possibly TRBD1 (6 bases). The CDR3 is 16 amino acids. V lost 4 bases, J lost 4 bases, and 17 bases lay in between. CDR1 is SGHTA, CDR2 FQGNSA, per germline. The CDR3 reads CASSYTSGALNQPQHF. CDR3 coding DNA: TGTGCCAGCAGCTATACGTCAGGGGCGCTTAATCAGCCCCAGCATTTT.

The sample holds a few counts of this clonotype. This chain links TRBV11-2 with TRBJ1-1; TRBD1 matches 9 bases. The CDR3 contains 15 residues. V dropped 5 bases and J dropped 2; count of bases not matched to a gene: 6. Germline values: CDR1 SGHAT, CDR2 FQNNGV. DNA of the CDR3: TGTGCCAGCAGCCCACCGACAGGGGGAAACACTGAAGCTTTCTTT. Amino acid sequence: CASSPPTGGNTEAFF.

This clonotype was detected ten times or more. V and J are TRBV7-9 and TRBJ2-7; a possible D gene is TRBD1 (6 bases). V lost 0 bases and J lost 0, with 12 bases in between. The germline gives CDR1 SEHNR, CDR2 FQNEAQ (reference sequence). This CDR3 comprises 16 residues. The CDR3 DNA is TGTGCCAGCAGCTTAGCCGACAGGCGAATCTCCTACGAGCAGTACTTC. Translation: CASSLADRRISYEQYF.

This rearrangement joins TRBV28 to TRBJ2-2, with D maybe TRBD2 (5 bases). The CDR3 totals 20 residues. Trimming shortened V by 3 bases and J by 0 bases, and 23 bases separated the two germline ends. The germline CDR1 and CDR2 sequences are MDHEN and SYDVKM. The CDR3, as DNA: TGTGCCAGCAGTTTTCGAATGCCACGAGTTTGGAGGTCGAACACCGGGGAGCTGTTTTTT. Translating it yields CASSFRMPRVWRSNTGELFF.

This clonotype was observed many times. The V and J genes are TRBV12-3 or TRBV12-4 and TRBJ2-7; tentative D call: TRBD1 (6 bases). CDR3 length: 13 amino acids. Between the trimmed V and J ends, which lost 3 bases and 5 bases, there was a span of 11 bases. The CDR3 sequence is CASSFSRGHEQYF. CDR3 DNA: TGTGCCAGCAGTTTTTCCAGGGGTCACGAGCAGTACTTC.

This clonotype was observed a handful of times. In DNA, the CDR3 is TGTGCCAGCAGTTTGTTGCCAGACCTTTATAGCAATCAGCCCCAGCATTTT. Protein: CASSLLPDLYSNQPQHF. The chain joins TRBV28 to TRBJ1-5; D unresolved. CDR1 MDHEN and CDR2 SYDVKM come from the germline V gene. This CDR3 has 17 residues. V was shortened by 3 bases and J by 0 bases, with 15 bases between the two germline ends.

This clonotype was recorded at least ten times. This chain uses TRBV5-1 with TRBJ1-1; the match to TRBD1 covers 8 bases. CDR1 is SGHRS and CDR2 is YFSETQ in the germline V gene. This CDR3 region has 15 residues. The junction had 10 bases not matched to a gene; V was cut back by 4 bases and J by 5 bases. In DNA form, the CDR3 reads TGCGCCAGCAGCCCTTTACAGGGGGGACGGACTGAAGCTTTCTTT. Its protein is CASSPLQGGRTEAFF.